This TCR beta chain stems from a study of T cells in localized non-small cell lung cancer. This CDR3 contains 15 residues. V shed 0 bases and J shed 0 bases, with 6 bases lying between them. Germline lookup yields CDR1 KGHSY and CDR2 FQNENV. Profiling relied on immunoSEQ multiplex PCR, and the TCRdb table lists in-frame clones only, not all of them. This sample yields around 5,000 clones, of which around 30% are seen a single time; 8.2% belongs to the top ten. In regard to this clone: Antigen specificity is unknown.

Findings of the study overall: Highest T cell clonality was seen in uninvolved adjacent lung, surpassing that measured in tumor.

The specimen was lung tumor tissue, collected before any cancer treatment. The clonotype originates from a male donor at least 60 years old with stage I lung adenocarcinoma. V usage is TRBV16 and J usage is TRBJ2-4; D is unresolved. CDR3 sequence (DNA): TGTGCCAGCAGCCAATCCCAGCTAGCCAAAAACATTCAGTACTTC. This translates into CASSQSQLAKNIQYF.